This T cell receptor beta chain was documented in a study of control samples from healthy donors and cancer patients. Here immunoSEQ multiplex PCR was the method, and the copy in TCRdb shows in-frame clones only, minus some. Of around 100,000 clones listed, roughly 87% are singletons. The V and J ends lost 9 bases and 7 bases respectively, with 12 bases between them. Germline V gene sequence: CDR1 LNHDA, CDR2 SQIVND (reference sequence). This CDR3 has 11 residues. The sequencing sample was made of blood. The rearrangement links TRBV19 to TRBJ2-5; D remains ambiguous. This receptor was identified in a woman aged 50 to 65 in good health. Here the CDR3 reads CASGPPWTQYF. The DNA of the CDR3 is TGTGCCAGCGGCCCCCCCTGGACCCAGTACTTC.